This entry lists 12 T cell receptor beta chains sequenced from one sample in a study of blood T cell repertoires in COVID-19. Some clones are missing from TCRdb's copy, which holds only in-frame ones; the method was immunoSEQ multiplex PCR. The table records 110,000 to 150,000 clones, over 80% of them present only once. The sample consisted of peripheral blood. These receptors all stem from a woman between 45 and 65 years old with acute or convalescent COVID-19.

The chain combines TRBV7-8 with TRBJ1-1, with unresolved D. Germline V gene data show CDR1 as SGHVS and CDR2 as FQNEAQ. Trimming took 1 base from V and 8 from J, leaving 14 bases between them. The CDR3 loop spans 14 amino acids. CDR3 sequence: CASSLELGGREAFF. CDR3 coding DNA: TGTGCCAGCAGCTTAGAACTGGGTGGGAGAGAAGCTTTCTTT.

This clone was counted once. V gene TRBV5-1 combines with J gene TRBJ1-4; 10 bases are shared with TRBD1. Trimming at V came to 1 base and at J to 7 bases, leaving 4 bases not matched to a gene. The CDR3 is made up of 15 amino acids. Germline lookup yields CDR1 SGHRS and CDR2 YFSETQ. CDR3 bases: TGCGCCAGCAGCTTGTCTCGGGACAGGGGTGAAAAACTGTTTTTT. This gives the protein CASSLSRDRGEKLFF.

J is TRBJ2-1 and V is TRBV6-5; perhaps TRBD2 as D (5 bases). Germline loops: CDR1 MNHEY, CDR2 SVGAGI. This CDR3 has 15 residues. The V gene lost 4 bases and the J gene lost 6 bases, with 16 bases spanning the gap. The CDR3 sequence: CASSSVTIVGNEQFF. DNA for the CDR3: TGTGCCAGCAGTTCCGTGACTATCGTAGGCAATGAGCAGTTCTTC.

The rearrangement uses TRBV19 and TRBJ2-1; TRBD1 matches 9 bases. This CDR3 spans 13 amino acids. Germline CDR1 LNHDA, CDR2 SQIVND (reference sequence). After removal of 8 bases from V and 8 bases from J, the junction contained 7 bases not matched to a gene. CDR3 residues: CASFDRGKDEQFF. CDR3 sequence (DNA): TGTGCCAGTTTCGACAGGGGGAAGGATGAGCAGTTCTTC. Based on the CDR3 plus reference TRBV19 and TRBJ2-1, the full variable domain is DGGITQSPKYLFRKEGQNVTLSCEQNLNHDAMYWYRQDPGQGLRLIYYSQIVNDFQKGDIAEGYSVSREKKESFPLTVTSAQKNPTAFYLCASFDRGKDEQFFGPGTRLTVL.

The chain carries TRBV6-1 and TRBJ1-6, with a weak D call TRBD1 (6 bases). The germline V gene has CDR1 MNHNS and CDR2 SASEGT. V lost 2 bases to trimming and J lost 11 bases, with 13 bases between them. This CDR3 has 14 amino acids. CDR3 in amino acids: CASSEPGDQAPLHF. The CDR3 coding sequence is TGTGCCAGCAGTGAACCAGGGGATCAGGCACCCCTCCACTTT.

V gene TRBV12-3 or TRBV12-4 combines with J gene TRBJ1-5, with TRBD1 matching 7 bases. Unmatched junction bases numbered 8, after V lost 6 bases and J lost 9 bases. CDR3 length: 13 residues. This CDR3 reads CASRGGQFGPQHF. As DNA, the CDR3 is TGTGCCAGCAGAGGGGGACAGTTCGGGCCCCAGCATTTT.

J is TRBJ2-7 and V is TRBV7-2; 11 nucleotides agree with TRBD2. V dropped 5 bases and J dropped 2; count of bases not matched to a gene: 5. Germline V CDR1 and CDR2: SGHTA, FQGNSA. The CDR3 consists of 15 residues. CDR3 in DNA: TGTGCCAGCAGCGAGGGACTAGCGGTAACCTACGAGCAGTACTTC. Translating gives CASSEGLAVTYEQYF.

The CDR3 nucleotides are TGTGCCAGTAGTACCCGAAGGACTAGCGGGAACACAGATACGCAGTATTTT. It encodes CASSTRRTSGNTDTQYF. This chain links TRBV19 with TRBJ2-3, with 12 bases matching TRBD2. V shed 4 bases, J shed 2 bases, and the junction held 7 bases outside the gene matches. Germline CDR1 and CDR2: LNHDA and SQIVND (reference sequence). This CDR3 is 17 amino acids long.

This clone was detected once. The chain is built from TRBV7-3 and TRBJ1-2, with 10 bases matching TRBD1. Germline V gene lookup returns CDR1 SGHTA and CDR2 FQGTGA. The CDR3 is made up of 13 amino acids. V lost 5 bases and J lost 8; bases outside the gene matches: 5. The CDR3 DNA sequence: TGTGCCAGCAGCGCCGGACAGGGGGAGGGCTACACCTTC. Translated, it gives CASSAGQGEGYTF.

There are a few counts of this clone. V usage is TRBV18 and J usage is TRBJ2-5; no definite D call. Trimming removed 9 bases from V and 4 bases from J, with 9 bases in between. CDR1 is KGHSH, CDR2 LQKENI, per germline. The CDR3 sequence is 11 residues long. Here the CDR3 DNA reads TGTGCCAGTAGAGAGTCAGAGACCCAGTACTTC. Translating gives CASRESETQYF.

This clone was picked up a small number of times. CDR3 nucleotides: TGCAGCGCTACGACAGGGGGTAATGAAAAACTGTTTTTT. This gives the protein CSATTGGNEKLFF. V and J are TRBV29-1 and TRBJ1-4; 9 nucleotides line up with TRBD1. Germline loops: CDR1 SQVTM, CDR2 ANQGSEA. The J segment lost 4 bases and the V segment lost 7 bases, leaving 4 bases of the junction unmatched. There are 13 residues in the CDR3.

The V gene is TRBV6-5, the J gene TRBJ2-4, with 7 bases identical to TRBD1. This CDR3 spans 15 amino acids. J was trimmed by 4 bases and V by 2 bases; bases with no gene match: 5. In germline, CDR1 is MNHEY, CDR2 SVGAGI. CDR3 sequence reads: CASSYEYRGKNIQYF. The CDR3, as DNA: TGTGCCAGCAGTTACGAATACAGGGGAAAAAACATTCAGTACTTC.